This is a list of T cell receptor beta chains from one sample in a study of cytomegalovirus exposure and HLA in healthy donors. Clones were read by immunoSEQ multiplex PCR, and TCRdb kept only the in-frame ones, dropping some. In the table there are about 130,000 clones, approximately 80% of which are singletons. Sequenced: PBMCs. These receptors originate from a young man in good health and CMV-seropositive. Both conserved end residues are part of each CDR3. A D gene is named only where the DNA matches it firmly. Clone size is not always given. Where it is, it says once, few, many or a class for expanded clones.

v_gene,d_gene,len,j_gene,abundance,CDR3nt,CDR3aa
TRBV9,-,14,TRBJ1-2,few,TGTGCCAGCAGCTTCCGGGTCACCTCCTATGGCTACACCTTC,CASSFRVTSYGYTF
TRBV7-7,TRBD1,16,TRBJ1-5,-,TGTGCCAGCGCGGGGGACAGGCCCTTATGGAATCAGCCCCAGCATTTT,CASAGDRPLWNQPQHF
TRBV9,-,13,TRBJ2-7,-,TGTGCCAGCAGCGTAGGACTGCACTACGAGCAGTACTTC,CASSVGLHYEQYF
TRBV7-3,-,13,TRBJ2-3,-,TGTGCCAGCAGCTTAGGGGGGATAGATACGCAGTATTTT,CASSLGGIDTQYF
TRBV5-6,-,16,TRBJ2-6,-,TGTGCCAGCAGCTTGTTCGGGGTATCTGGGGCCAACGTCCTGACTTTC,CASSLFGVSGANVLTF
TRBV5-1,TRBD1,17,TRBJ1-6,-,TGCGCCAGCAGCCTGAGGCCAACAGGGGCCGACCGTTCACCCCTCCACTTT,CASSLRPTGADRSPLHF
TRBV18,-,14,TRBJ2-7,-,TGTGCCAGCTCACGCGGGGGACAGGCCTACGAGCAGTACTTC,CASSRGGQAYEQYF
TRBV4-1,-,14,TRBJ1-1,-,TGCGCCAGCAGCCAAGCAGGGTATCGTACTGAAGCTTTCTTT,CASSQAGYRTEAFF
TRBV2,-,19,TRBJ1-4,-,TGTGCCAGCAGCCACCCCGGACGGGAGAATATTGGCCCGGGGCGAAAACTGTTTTTT,CASSHPGRENIGPGRKLFF
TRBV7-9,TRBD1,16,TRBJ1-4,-,TGTGCCAGCAGCCTTACGGACAGGGGTGTGTATGAAAAACTGTTTTTT,CASSLTDRGVYEKLFF
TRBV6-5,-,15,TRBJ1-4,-,TGTGCCAGCAGTTCTAATTTAGCAACTAATGAAAAACTGTTTTTT,CASSSNLATNEKLFF
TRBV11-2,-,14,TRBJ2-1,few,TGTGCCAGCAGCTTGTACAGACAAAACAATGAGCAGTTCTTC,CASSLYRQNNEQFF
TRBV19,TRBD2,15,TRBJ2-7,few,TGTGCCAGTAGTTGGAGAAGCGGGGGGGCTGGCGAGCAGTACTTC,CASSWRSGGAGEQYF
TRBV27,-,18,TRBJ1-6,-,TGTGCCAGCAGTTCCGGGGAGGGGGGGAGCTCCTATAATTCACCCCTCCACTTT,CASSSGEGGSSYNSPLHF
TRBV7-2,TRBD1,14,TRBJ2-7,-,TGTGCCAGCAGCCCACAGGGGCCACGGTCCGAGCAGTACTTC,CASSPQGPRSEQYF
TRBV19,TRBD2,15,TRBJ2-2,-,TGTGCCAGTGAGCTAGCGGGGGGCTTCACCGGGGAGCTGTTTTTT,CASELAGGFTGELFF
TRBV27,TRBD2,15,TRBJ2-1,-,TGTGCCAGCAGTTTGCGGGGGGCAATCTACAATGAGCAGTTCTTC,CASSLRGAIYNEQFF
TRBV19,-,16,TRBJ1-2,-,TGTGCCAGTAGTTTTCCGGACATCCTTGCCCGCGGTGGCTACACCTTC,CASSFPDILARGGYTF
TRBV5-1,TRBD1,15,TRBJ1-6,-,TGCGCCAGCAGCTTGGCTCGACAGGGGAATTCACCCCTCCACTTT,CASSLARQGNSPLHF
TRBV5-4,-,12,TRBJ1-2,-,TGTGCCAGCAGCTCGGGACTCGGGGGCTACACCTTC,CASSSGLGGYTF
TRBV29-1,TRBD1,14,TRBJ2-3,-,TGCAGCGTTAAACCGACAGGGGGGACAGATACGCAGTATTTT,CSVKPTGGTDTQYF
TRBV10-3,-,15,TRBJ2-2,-,TGTGCCATCAGAAGCGACAGGAAGAGCACCGGGGAGCTGTTTTTT,CAIRSDRKSTGELFF
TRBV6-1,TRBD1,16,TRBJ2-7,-,TGTGCCAGCAGTGAAATCTCAGGACAGGGGTTCCACGAGCAGTACTTC,CASSEISGQGFHEQYF
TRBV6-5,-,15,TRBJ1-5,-,TGTGCCAGCAGTTCCGGGAACAGGGCGAATCAGCCCCAGCATTTT,CASSSGNRANQPQHF
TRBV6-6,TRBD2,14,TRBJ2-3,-,TGTGCCAGCAGTTACGGGCGGGGGGTGGATACGCAGTATTTT,CASSYGRGVDTQYF
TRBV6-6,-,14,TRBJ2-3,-,TGTGCCAGCTCCCGGATCGGGAGCACAGATACGCAGTATTTT,CASSRIGSTDTQYF
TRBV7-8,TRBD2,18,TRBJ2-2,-,TGTGCCAGCAGCTTACCGACTAGCGGGGGGTCGAACACCGGGGAGCTGTTTTTT,CASSLPTSGGSNTGELFF
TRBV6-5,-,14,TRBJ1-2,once,TGTGCCAGCAGTTACGGGCAGGAATACTATGGCTACACCTTC,CASSYGQEYYGYTF
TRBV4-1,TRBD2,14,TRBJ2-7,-,TGCGCCAGCAGCCCCGTTGGGGGGGGCTACGAGCAGTACTTC,CASSPVGGGYEQYF
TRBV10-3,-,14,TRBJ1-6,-,TGTGCCATCAGTGACGGCAGGGAGGTATCACCCCTCCACTTT,CAISDGREVSPLHF
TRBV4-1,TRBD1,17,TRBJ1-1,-,TGCGCCAGCAGCCAAGGTACGAAGGGGGCATCGAACACTGAAGCTTTCTTT,CASSQGTKGASNTEAFF
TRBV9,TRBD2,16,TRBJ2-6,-,TGTGCCAGCTCCTCCGGGGGGTTTTCGGGGGCCAACGTCCTGACTTTC,CASSSGGFSGANVLTF
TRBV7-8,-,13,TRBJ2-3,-,TGTGCCAGCAGCTTCATTCGCACAGATACGCAGTATTTT,CASSFIRTDTQYF
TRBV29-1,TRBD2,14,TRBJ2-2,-,TGCAGCGTTGGCGGTAGCGGGGACACCGGGGAGCTGTTTTTT,CSVGGSGDTGELFF
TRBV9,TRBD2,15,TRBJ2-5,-,TGTGCCAGCAGCGTAGTCGGGGGGGCGCGCGAGACCCAGTACTTC,CASSVVGGARETQYF